This T cell receptor beta chain stems from a study of PD-L1 blockade in urothelial cancer. As for the study in general: The year 2014 saw patients start atezolizumab, 1,200 mg intravenously every 3 weeks. Analysis of blood occurred 3 weeks (second dose) and 6 weeks after treatment start.

The V gene lost 1 base and the J gene lost 0 bases, with 17 bases spanning the gap. The CDR3 is made up of 18 amino acids. Germline V gives CDR1 LGHNT, CDR2 FRNRAP. This clone has just one count. Synthetic analogs of TCR templates were spiked into every PCR. Profiling relied on immunoSEQ multiplex PCR, and the TCRdb table lists in-frame clones only, not all of them. Of 70,000 or so clones in the sample, under 90% were seen once. The V gene is TRBV12-5, the J gene TRBJ2-3, with D tentatively TRBD1 (7 bases). The sequence was obtained from a man aged 70-80 years with urothelial cancer. Sequenced material: PBMCs, taken around atezolizumab (anti-PD-L1) treatment. CDR3 residues: CASGLGRPGGLSTDTQYF. CDR3 sequence (DNA): TGTGCTAGTGGTTTGGGGCGGCCAGGGGGACTCAGCACAGATACGCAGTATTTT. Using reference TRBV12-5 and TRBJ2-3 for the parts outside the CDR3, the full variable domain is DARVTQTPRHKVTEMGQEVTMRCQPILGHNTVFWYRQTMMQGLELLAYFRNRAPLDDSGMPKDRFSAEMPDATLATLKIQPSEPRDSAVYFCASGLGRPGGLSTDTQYFGPGTRLTVL.